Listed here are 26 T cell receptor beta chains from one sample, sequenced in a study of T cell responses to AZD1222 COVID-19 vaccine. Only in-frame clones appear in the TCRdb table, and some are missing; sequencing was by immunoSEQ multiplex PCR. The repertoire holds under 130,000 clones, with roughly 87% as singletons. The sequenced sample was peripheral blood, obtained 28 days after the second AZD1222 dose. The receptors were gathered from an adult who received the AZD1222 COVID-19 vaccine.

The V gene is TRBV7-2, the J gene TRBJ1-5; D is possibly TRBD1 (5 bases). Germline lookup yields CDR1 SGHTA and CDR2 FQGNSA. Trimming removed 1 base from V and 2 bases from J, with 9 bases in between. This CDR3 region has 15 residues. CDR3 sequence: CASSLVQGGNQPQHF. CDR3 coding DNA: TGTGCCAGCAGCTTAGTTCAAGGGGGCAATCAGCCCCAGCATTTT.

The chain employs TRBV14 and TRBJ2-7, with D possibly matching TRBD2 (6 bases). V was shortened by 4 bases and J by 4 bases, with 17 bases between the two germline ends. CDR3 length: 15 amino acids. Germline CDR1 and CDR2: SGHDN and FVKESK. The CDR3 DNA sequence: TGTGCCAGCAGCCCTGGGTTAGCGGTTATTTACGAGCAGTACTTC. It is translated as CASSPGLAVIYEQYF.

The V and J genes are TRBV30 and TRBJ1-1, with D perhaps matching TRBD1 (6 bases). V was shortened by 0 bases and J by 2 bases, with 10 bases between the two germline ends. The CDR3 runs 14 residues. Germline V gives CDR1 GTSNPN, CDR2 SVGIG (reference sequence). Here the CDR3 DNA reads TGTGCCTGGAGTGTACGCAGGGGAAACACTGAAGCTTTCTTT. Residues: CAWSVRRGNTEAFF.

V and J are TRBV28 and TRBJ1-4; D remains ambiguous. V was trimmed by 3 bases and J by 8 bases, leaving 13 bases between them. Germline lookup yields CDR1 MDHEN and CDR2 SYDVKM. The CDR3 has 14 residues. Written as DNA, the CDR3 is TGTGCCAGCAGTTTGGGTGGGGAAAGGGAAAAACTGTTTTTT. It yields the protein CASSLGGEREKLFF. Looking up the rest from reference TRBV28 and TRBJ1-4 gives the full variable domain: DVKVTQSSRYLVKRTGEKVFLECVQDMDHENMFWYRQDPGLGLRLIYFSYDVKMKEKGDIPEGYSVSREKKERFSLILESASTNQTSMYLCASSLGGEREKLFFGSGTQLSVL.

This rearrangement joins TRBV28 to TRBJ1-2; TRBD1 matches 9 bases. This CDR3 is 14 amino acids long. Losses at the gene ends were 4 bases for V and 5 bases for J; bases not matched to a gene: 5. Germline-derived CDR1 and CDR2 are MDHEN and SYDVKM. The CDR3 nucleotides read TGTGCCAGCAGTTCCGGGACAGGGTGGTATGGCTACACCTTC. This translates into CASSSGTGWYGYTF.

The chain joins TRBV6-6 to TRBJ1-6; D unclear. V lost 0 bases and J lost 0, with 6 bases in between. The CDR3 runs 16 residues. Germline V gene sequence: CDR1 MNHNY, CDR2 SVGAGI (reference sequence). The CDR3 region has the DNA TGTGCCAGCAGTTACTCGGGGAGCTCCTATAATTCACCCCTCCACTTT. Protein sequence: CASSYSGSSYNSPLHF.

The CDR3: CASSLVYSPLHF. CDR3 sequence (DNA): TGTGCCAGCAGTTTAGTTTATTCACCCCTCCACTTT. This rearrangement joins TRBV12-3 or TRBV12-4 to TRBJ1-6; D is unclear. Trimming took off 1 base at V and 8 bases at J, with 3 bases between the two ends. CDR3 size: 12 residues.

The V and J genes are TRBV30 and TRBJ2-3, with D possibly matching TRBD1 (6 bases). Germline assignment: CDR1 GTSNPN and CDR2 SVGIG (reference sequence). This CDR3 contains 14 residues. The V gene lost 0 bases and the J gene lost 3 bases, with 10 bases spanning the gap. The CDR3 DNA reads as TGTGCCTGGAGTGTCCCAGGGGCGACAGATACGCAGTATTTT. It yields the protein CAWSVPGATDTQYF.

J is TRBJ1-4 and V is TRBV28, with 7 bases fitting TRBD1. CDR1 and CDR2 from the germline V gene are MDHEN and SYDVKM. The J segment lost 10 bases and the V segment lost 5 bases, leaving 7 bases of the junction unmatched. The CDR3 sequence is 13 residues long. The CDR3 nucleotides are TGTGCCAGCAGTCGGTCGGACAGGCTAAAACTGTTTTTT. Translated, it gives CASSRSDRLKLFF.

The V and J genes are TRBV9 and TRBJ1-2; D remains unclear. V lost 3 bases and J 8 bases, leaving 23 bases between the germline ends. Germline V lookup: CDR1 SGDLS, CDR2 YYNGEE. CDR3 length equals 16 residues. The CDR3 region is CASSESSVPGISGYTF. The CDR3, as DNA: TGTGCCAGCAGCGAATCGTCCGTCCCGGGTATATCGGGCTACACCTTC. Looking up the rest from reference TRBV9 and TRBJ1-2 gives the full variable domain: DSGVTQTPKHLITATGQRVTLRCSPRSGDLSVYWYQQSLDQGLQFLIQYYNGEERAKGNILERFSAQQFPDLHSELNLSSLELGDSALYFCASSESSVPGISGYTFGSGTRLTVV.

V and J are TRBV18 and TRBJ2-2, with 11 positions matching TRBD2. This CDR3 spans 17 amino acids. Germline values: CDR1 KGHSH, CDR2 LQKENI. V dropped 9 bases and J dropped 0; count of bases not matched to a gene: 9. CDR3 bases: TGTGCCAGTAAGGCGTCTAGCGGGAGGCCGAACACCGGGGAGCTGTTTTTT. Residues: CASKASSGRPNTGELFF. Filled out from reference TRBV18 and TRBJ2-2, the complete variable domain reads NAGVMQNPRHLVRRRGQEARLRCSPMKGHSHVYWYRQLPEEGLKFMVYLQKENIIDESGMPKERFSAEFPKEGPSILRIQQVVRGDSAAYFCASKASSGRPNTGELFFGEGSRLTVL.

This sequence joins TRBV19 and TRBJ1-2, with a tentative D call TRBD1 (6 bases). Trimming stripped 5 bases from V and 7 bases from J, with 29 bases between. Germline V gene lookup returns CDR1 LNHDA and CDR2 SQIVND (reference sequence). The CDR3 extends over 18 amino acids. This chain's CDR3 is CASSPTGGIRDIGAGYTF. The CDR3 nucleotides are TGTGCCAGTAGTCCTACGGGGGGGATCCGGGACATAGGAGCTGGCTACACCTTC.

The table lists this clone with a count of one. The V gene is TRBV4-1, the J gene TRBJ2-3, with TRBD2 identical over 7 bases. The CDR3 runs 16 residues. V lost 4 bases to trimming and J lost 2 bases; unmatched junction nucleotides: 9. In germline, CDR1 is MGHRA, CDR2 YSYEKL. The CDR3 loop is CASSLTHGRNTDTQYF. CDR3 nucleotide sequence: TGCGCCAGCAGCCTAACTCACGGGAGGAACACAGATACGCAGTATTTT.

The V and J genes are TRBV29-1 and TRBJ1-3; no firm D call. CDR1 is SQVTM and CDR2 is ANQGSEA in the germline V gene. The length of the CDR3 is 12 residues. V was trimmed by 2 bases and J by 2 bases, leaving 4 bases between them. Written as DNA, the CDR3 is TGCAGCGTTGAAACACCTGGAAACACCATATATTTT. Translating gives CSVETPGNTIYF.

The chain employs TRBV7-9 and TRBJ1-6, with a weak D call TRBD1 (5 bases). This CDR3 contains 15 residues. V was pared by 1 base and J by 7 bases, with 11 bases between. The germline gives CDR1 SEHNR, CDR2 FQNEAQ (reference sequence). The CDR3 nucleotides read TGTGCCAGCAGCTTAGAAACAGGCGGAAATTCACCCCTCCACTTT. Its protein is CASSLETGGNSPLHF.

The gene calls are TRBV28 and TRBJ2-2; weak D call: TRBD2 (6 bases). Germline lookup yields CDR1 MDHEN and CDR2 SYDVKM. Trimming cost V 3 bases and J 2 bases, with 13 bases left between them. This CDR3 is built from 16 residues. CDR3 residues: CASSFARDSNTGELFF. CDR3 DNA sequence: TGTGCCAGCAGTTTTGCCCGGGACTCTAACACCGGGGAGCTGTTTTTT.

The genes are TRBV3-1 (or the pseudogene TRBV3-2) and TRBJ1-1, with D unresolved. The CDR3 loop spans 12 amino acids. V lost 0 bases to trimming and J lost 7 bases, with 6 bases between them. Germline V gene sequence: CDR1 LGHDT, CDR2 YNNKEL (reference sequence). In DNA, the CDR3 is TGTGCCAGCAGCCAAGATTGGAGTGAAGCTTTCTTT. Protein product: CASSQDWSEAFF.

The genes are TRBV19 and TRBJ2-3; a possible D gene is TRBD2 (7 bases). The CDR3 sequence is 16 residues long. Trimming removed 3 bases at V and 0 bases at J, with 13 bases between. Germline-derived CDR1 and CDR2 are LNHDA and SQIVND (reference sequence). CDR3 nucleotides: TGTGCCAGTAGTATTGGCGGGGGCCCTAGCACAGATACGCAGTATTTT. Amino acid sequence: CASSIGGGPSTDTQYF.

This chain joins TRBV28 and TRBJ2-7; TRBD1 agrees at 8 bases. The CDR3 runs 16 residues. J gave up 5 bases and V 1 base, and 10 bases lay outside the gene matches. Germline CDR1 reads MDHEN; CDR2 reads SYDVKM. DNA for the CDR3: TGTGCCAGCAGTTTATTAATGGGGCAGGGGGCTCACGAGCAGTACTTC. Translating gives CASSLLMGQGAHEQYF.

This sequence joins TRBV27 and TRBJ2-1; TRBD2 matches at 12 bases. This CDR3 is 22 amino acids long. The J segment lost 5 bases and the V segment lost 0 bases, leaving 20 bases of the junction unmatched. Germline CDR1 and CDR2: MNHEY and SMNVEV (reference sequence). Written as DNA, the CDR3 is TGTGCCAGCAGTTTATCGATGGAACCGGGACTAGCGGGTTCAAACGTTCACAATGAGCAGTTCTTC. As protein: CASSLSMEPGLAGSNVHNEQFF.

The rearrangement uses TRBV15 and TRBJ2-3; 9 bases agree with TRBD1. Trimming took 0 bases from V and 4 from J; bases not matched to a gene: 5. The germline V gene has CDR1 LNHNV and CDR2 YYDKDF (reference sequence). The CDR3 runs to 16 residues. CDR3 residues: CATSRDLRTGADTQYF. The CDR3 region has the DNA TGTGCCACCAGCAGAGATCTCCGGACAGGGGCAGATACGCAGTATTTT. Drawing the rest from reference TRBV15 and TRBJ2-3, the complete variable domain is DAMVIQNPRYQVTQFGKPVTLSCSQTLNHNVMYWYQQKSSQAPKLLFHYYDKDFNNEADTPDNFQSRRPNTSFCFLDIRSPGLGDTAMYLCATSRDLRTGADTQYFGPGTRLTVL.

The CDR3 protein is CSVRDYATGELFF. The CDR3 DNA reads as TGCAGCGTTCGGGATTATGCCACCGGGGAGCTGTTTTTT. The gene calls are TRBV29-1 and TRBJ2-2; TRBD2 might be the D (5 bases). The ends were cut back, 5 bases at V and 4 bases at J, with 11 bases in the middle. Per germline, CDR1 SQVTM and CDR2 ANQGSEA. This CDR3 comprises 13 residues.

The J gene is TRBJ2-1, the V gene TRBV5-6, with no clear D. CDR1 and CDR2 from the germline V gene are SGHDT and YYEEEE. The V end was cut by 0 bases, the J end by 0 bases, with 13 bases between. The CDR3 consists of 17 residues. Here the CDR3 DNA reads TGTGCCAGCAGCTTGGCATTGGTACTGAGCTCCTACAATGAGCAGTTCTTC. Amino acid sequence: CASSLALVLSSYNEQFF.

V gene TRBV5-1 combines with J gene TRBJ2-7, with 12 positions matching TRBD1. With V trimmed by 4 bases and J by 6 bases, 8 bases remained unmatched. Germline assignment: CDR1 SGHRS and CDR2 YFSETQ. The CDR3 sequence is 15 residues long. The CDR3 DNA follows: TGCGCCAGCAGCACCTGGGGACAGGGGGCTCGCGAGCAGTACTTC. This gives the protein CASSTWGQGAREQYF.

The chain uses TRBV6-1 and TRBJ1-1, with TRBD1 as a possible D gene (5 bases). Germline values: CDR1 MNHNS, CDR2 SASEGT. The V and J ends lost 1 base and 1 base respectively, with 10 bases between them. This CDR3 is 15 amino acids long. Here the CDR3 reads CASSEEGRRNTEAFF. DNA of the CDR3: TGTGCCAGCAGTGAAGAGGGACGGCGGAACACTGAAGCTTTCTTT.

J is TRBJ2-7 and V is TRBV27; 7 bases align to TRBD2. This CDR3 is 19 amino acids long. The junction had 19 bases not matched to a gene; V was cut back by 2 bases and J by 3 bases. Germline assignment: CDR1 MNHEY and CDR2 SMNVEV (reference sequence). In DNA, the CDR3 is TGTGCCAGCAGTTTAAGGGGAACTGGGAGGGGAATTTCCAGCTACGAGCAGTACTTC. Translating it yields CASSLRGTGRGISSYEQYF.